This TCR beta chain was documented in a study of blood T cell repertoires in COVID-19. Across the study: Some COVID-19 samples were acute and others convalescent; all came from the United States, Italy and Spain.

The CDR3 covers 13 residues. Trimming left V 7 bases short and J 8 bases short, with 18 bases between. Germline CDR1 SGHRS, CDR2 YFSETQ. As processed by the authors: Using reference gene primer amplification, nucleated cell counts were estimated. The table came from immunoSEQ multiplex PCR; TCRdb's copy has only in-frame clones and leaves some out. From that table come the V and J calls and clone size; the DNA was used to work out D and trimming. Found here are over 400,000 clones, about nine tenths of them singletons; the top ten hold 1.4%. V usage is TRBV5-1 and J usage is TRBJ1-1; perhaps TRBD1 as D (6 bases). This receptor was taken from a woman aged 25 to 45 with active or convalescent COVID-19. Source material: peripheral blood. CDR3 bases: TGCGCCAGCGCCAAAGGGGGAGGGCTGGAAGCTTTCTTT. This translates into CASAKGGGLEAFF.